This passage covers 32 T cell receptor beta chains from one sample sequenced in a study of T-cell memory formation after mild COVID-19. TCRdb itself ran the 5' RACE reads through MiXCR, one entry per CDR3 protein. Of around 180,000 distinct CDR3 sequences listed, around 16% are singletons. The sequenced sample was PBMCs or a T cell subset sorted from them (not recorded which). These receptors came from an adult woman who had mild COVID-19 (a few samples of this study predate the infection). Cell type and time point are not known.

This clonotype was seen more than once but under ten times. The V gene is TRBV3-1, the J gene TRBJ2-2, with 7 bases matching TRBD2. From germline, CDR1 is LGHDT and CDR2 YNNKEL (reference sequence). V was clipped by 6 bases and J by 0 bases; unmatched bases: 4. The CDR3 is 15 amino acids. The DNA for the CDR3 is TGTGCCAGCAGAACAGCGGGAACGAACACCGGGGAGCTGTTTTTT. It translates to CASRTAGTNTGELFF.

This clonotype occurred many times. J is TRBJ2-7 and V is TRBV6-6; D is ambiguous. Per the germline V gene, CDR1 is MNHNY and CDR2 is SVGAGI (reference sequence). V was trimmed by 5 bases and J by 3 bases, leaving 5 bases between them. There are 11 residues in the CDR3. CDR3 in amino acids: CASSLHYEQYF. In nucleotides, the CDR3 is TGTGCCAGCAGTCTCCACTACGAGCAGTACTTC.

This clonotype has more than one count but fewer than ten. J is TRBJ2-7 and V is TRBV12-3 or TRBV12-4; D may be TRBD2 (6 bases). The germline V and J ends were trimmed by 1 base and 6 bases, with 16 bases remaining between them. The CDR3 extends over 15 amino acids. CDR3 bases: TGTGCCAGCAGTTTAGGTTCCGGGACTGGGGCCGAGCAGTACTTC. Translating it yields CASSLGSGTGAEQYF.

The chain has TRBV20-1 and TRBJ2-2; possible D gene TRBD1, 6 bases. The V and J ends lost 6 bases and 4 bases respectively, with 12 bases between them. Germline V gene sequence: CDR1 DFQATT, CDR2 SNEGSKA (reference sequence). CDR3 length: 13 residues. The CDR3 reads CSAGDMSTGELFF. CDR3 nucleotide sequence: TGCAGTGCAGGGGACATGAGCACCGGGGAGCTGTTTTTT.

This clonotype was detected a few times. The gene calls are TRBV5-1 and TRBJ1-2; D is ambiguous. Trimming took off 0 bases at V and 7 bases at J, with 10 bases between the two ends. The CDR3 sequence is 13 residues long. Looked up from germline, CDR1 is SGHRS and CDR2 is YFSETQ. The CDR3 nucleotides read TGCGCCAGCAGCTTGGCCGGGAGGTCTGGCTACACCTTC. Its translation: CASSLAGRSGYTF.

This chain links TRBV4-2 with TRBJ2-3; 8 nucleotides align to TRBD2. V was clipped by 1 base and J by 0 bases; unmatched bases: 3. The CDR3 sequence is 16 residues long. Germline V gives CDR1 LGHNA, CDR2 YNFKEQ. The DNA of the CDR3 is TGTGCCAGCAGCCAAGGGTCTAGCGGGAGCACAGATACGCAGTATTTT. As protein: CASSQGSSGSTDTQYF.

V and J are TRBV7-8 and TRBJ1-1, with D unclear. The CDR3 length is 13 residues. CDR1 and CDR2 from the germline V gene are SGHVS and FQNEAQ. Trimming shortened V by 5 bases and J by 11 bases, and 18 bases separated the two germline ends. This CDR3 reads CASSTTWVLGAFF. CDR3 bases: TGTGCCAGCAGCACCACTTGGGTCCTTGGCGCTTTCTTT.

The chain has TRBV4-1 and TRBJ2-5; tentatively, D is TRBD2 (5 bases). The CDR3 totals 14 residues. CDR1 and CDR2 (germline): MGHRA, YSYEKL. With 9 bases removed from V and 5 bases from J, the gap between germline ends came to 19 bases. This chain's CDR3 is CASRGSPSPETQYF. The CDR3, as DNA: TGCGCCAGTAGAGGGTCCCCATCCCCGGAGACCCAGTACTTC.

This clonotype occurred a few times. This rearrangement joins TRBV4-3 to TRBJ2-3; D might be TRBD1 (6 bases). The CDR3 consists of 16 residues. The germline V gene encodes CDR1 LGHNA and CDR2 YSLEER. Trimming removed 0 bases at V and 3 bases at J, with 13 bases between. CDR3 loop: CASSQESQGGTDTQYF. The DNA of the CDR3 is TGCGCCAGCAGCCAAGAATCACAGGGTGGAACAGATACGCAGTATTTT.

The genes are TRBV12-3 or TRBV12-4 and TRBJ2-1, with 10 positions matching TRBD2. The CDR3 extends over 18 amino acids. With 5 bases clipped from V and 7 bases from J, the junction kept 17 bases outside the gene matches. The CDR3 protein is CASSTLHRAGGPENEQFF. The CDR3 region has the DNA TGTGCCAGCAGTACACTACATCGAGCGGGAGGGCCTGAGAATGAGCAGTTCTTC.

The rearrangement links TRBV20-1 to TRBJ2-4; no reliable D call. This CDR3 region has 15 residues. Germline loops: CDR1 DFQATT, CDR2 SNEGSKA (reference sequence). V dropped 0 bases and J dropped 0 bases, with 9 bases sitting between them. CDR3 sequence reads: CSARDIVVAKNIQYF. CDR3 nucleotides: TGCAGTGCTAGAGATATAGTTGTAGCCAAAAACATTCAGTACTTC.

This clonotype has only a few counts. The chain combines TRBV10-3 with TRBJ2-7, with D perhaps given as TRBD1 or TRBD2 (6 bases each). The CDR3 loop spans 11 amino acids. V was cut by 8 bases and J by 4 bases, with 9 bases left in between. Per germline, CDR1 ENHRY and CDR2 SYGVKD. The CDR3 DNA reads TGTGCCATCGGAGGGGGATACGAGCAGTACTTC. This encodes CAIGGGYEQYF.

The chain combines TRBV6-5 with TRBJ2-7; a possible D gene is TRBD2 (6 bases). The germline V and J ends were trimmed by 5 bases and 3 bases, with 20 bases remaining between them. This CDR3 contains 16 residues. Germline CDR1 and CDR2: MNHEY and SVGAGI. The CDR3 DNA is TGTGCCAGCAGTCACGCTGTAACGGGAGCCGTCTACGAGCAGTACTTC. This codes for CASSHAVTGAVYEQYF.

This chain connects TRBV4-3 to TRBJ1-5; 12 nucleotides line up with TRBD1. CDR1 is LGHNA, CDR2 YSLEER, per germline. The trim removed 4 bases at V and 4 bases at J, leaving 8 bases unmatched. This CDR3 comprises 17 residues. This CDR3 is CASSRDWGQGANQPQHF. The CDR3 DNA follows: TGCGCCAGCAGCCGAGACTGGGGACAGGGGGCAAATCAGCCCCAGCATTTT.

The chain employs TRBV7-2 and TRBJ2-7; no definite D call. The CDR3 is made up of 12 amino acids. Per the germline V gene, CDR1 is SGHTA and CDR2 is FQGNSA. Trimming shortened V by 2 bases and J by 7 bases, and 9 bases separated the two germline ends. CDR3 DNA: TGTGCCAGCAGCTTAATCCCCTGGGAGCAGTACTTC. Protein product: CASSLIPWEQYF.

The V gene is TRBV10-3, the J gene TRBJ2-7; 10 bases match TRBD2. Germline V gives CDR1 ENHRY, CDR2 SYGVKD. The length of the CDR3 is 15 residues. With 4 bases clipped from V and 5 bases from J, the junction kept 8 bases outside the gene matches. CDR3 coding DNA: TGTGCCATCAGTGTTGAAGGACTAGCGGTGGACGAGCAGTACTTC. This codes for CAISVEGLAVDEQYF.

V and J are TRBV5-1 and TRBJ2-7, with a tentative D call TRBD2 (7 bases). V lost 1 base and J lost 2, with 16 bases in between. CDR3 length: 16 amino acids. Germline V lookup: CDR1 SGHRS, CDR2 YFSETQ. This CDR3 is CASSLLTGGLTYEQYF. The CDR3 DNA reads as TGCGCCAGCAGCTTGTTGACGGGGGGCCTTACCTACGAGCAGTACTTC.

The chain recombines TRBV5-1 with TRBJ1-4; D perhaps matches TRBD1 (5 bases). Germline V lookup: CDR1 SGHRS, CDR2 YFSETQ. V lost 4 bases, J lost 4 bases, and 11 bases lay in between. The CDR3 loop spans 14 amino acids. The CDR3, as DNA: TGCGCCAGCAGCCAGGACACCGATAATGAAAAACTGTTTTTT. Encoded protein: CASSQDTDNEKLFF.

This clonotype showed up just a few times. The chain joins TRBV7-3 to TRBJ2-1; a possible D gene is TRBD2 (6 bases). The CDR3 is 15 residues long. V lost 1 base and J lost 4, with 11 bases in between. The germline gives CDR1 SGHTA, CDR2 FQGTGA. The CDR3 reads CASSLKVGLYNEQFF. The CDR3 coding sequence is TGTGCCAGCAGCTTAAAAGTGGGACTGTACAATGAGCAGTTCTTC.

The rearrangement joins TRBV5-6 to TRBJ1-1; 8 bases agree with TRBD1. The CDR3 covers 15 residues. Germline CDR1 SGHDT, CDR2 YYEEEE. Unmatched junction bases numbered 4, after V lost 2 bases and J lost 1 base. CDR3: CASSFDRGSNTEAFF. The DNA for the CDR3 is TGTGCCAGCAGCTTCGACAGGGGATCGAACACTGAAGCTTTCTTT.

The chain joins TRBV2 to TRBJ2-1; no clear D. The CDR3 runs to 16 residues. V lost 4 bases and J lost 10, with 23 bases in between. Germline V gene lookup returns CDR1 SNHLY and CDR2 FYNNEI. For the CDR3, the DNA is TGTGCCAGCAGTGCAAAGGTACCCACGAATAATAGGGAGCAGTTCTTC. Amino acids: CASSAKVPTNNREQFF.

This chain joins TRBV7-7 and TRBJ2-3; 7 bases align to TRBD1. V gave up 5 bases and J gave up 1 base; unmatched junction bases: 6. The CDR3 consists of 15 residues. Per germline, CDR1 SSHAT and CDR2 FNYEAQ (reference sequence). This CDR3 reads CASSPGTARTDTQYF. As DNA, the CDR3 is TGTGCCAGCAGCCCTGGGACAGCCCGCACAGATACGCAGTATTTT. Based on the CDR3 plus reference TRBV7-7 and TRBJ2-3, the full variable domain is GAGVSQSPRYKVTKRGQDVTLRCDPISSHATLYWYQQALGQGPEFLTYFNYEAQPDKSGLPSDRFSAERPEGSISTLTIQRTEQRDSAMYRCASSPGTARTDTQYFGPGTRLTVL.

In this sample, this clonotype turned up many times. The chain has TRBV7-6 and TRBJ1-1; TRBD1 matches 7 bases. The germline gives CDR1 SGHVS, CDR2 FNYEAQ. The CDR3 has 14 residues. The junction had 8 bases not matched to a gene; V was cut back by 4 bases and J by 6 bases. CDR3 nucleotide sequence: TGTGCCAGCAGCTCCGCGACAGGGAGCCCTGAAGCTTTCTTT. Protein: CASSSATGSPEAFF.

This clonotype appeared a few times. J is TRBJ2-2 and V is TRBV5-1; a weak D match, TRBD2 (6 bases). The CDR3 is 14 amino acids. Germline assignment: CDR1 SGHRS and CDR2 YFSETQ. The V gene lost 3 bases and the J gene lost 4 bases, with 10 bases spanning the gap. The CDR3 reads CASSYGSITGELFF. CDR3 DNA: TGCGCCAGCAGCTACGGGAGTATCACCGGGGAGCTGTTTTTT.

In this sample, this clonotype turned up a few times. The rearrangement uses TRBV20-1 and TRBJ2-5; D is possibly TRBD1 (6 bases). V was shortened by 4 bases and J by 1 base, with 10 bases between the two germline ends. Germline CDR1 and CDR2: DFQATT and SNEGSKA (reference sequence). This CDR3 has 13 residues. CDR3: CSATRTAQETQYF. CDR3 sequence (DNA): TGCAGTGCTACTCGGACAGCCCAAGAGACCCAGTACTTC.

This clonotype was detected only a few times. The genes are TRBV6-1 and TRBJ2-1; D is unresolved. CDR3 length equals 12 residues. In germline, CDR1 is MNHNS, CDR2 SASEGT. V was cut by 4 bases and J by 2 bases, with 3 bases left in between. The CDR3: CASSVAYNEQFF. DNA of the CDR3: TGTGCCAGCAGTGTAGCCTACAATGAGCAGTTCTTC.

The chain employs TRBV6-5 and TRBJ1-1, with D possibly matching TRBD1 (6 bases). Per germline, CDR1 MNHEY and CDR2 SVGAGI. The CDR3 runs to 15 residues. Trimming took off 8 bases at V and 1 base at J, with 17 bases between the two ends. CDR3 nucleotides: TGTGCCAGCTACATCGGGGGGCAGAGGAACACTGAAGCTTTCTTT. It encodes CASYIGGQRNTEAFF.

This clonotype occurred a few times. The V call is TRBV29-1, the J call TRBJ2-3; D may correspond to TRBD1 or TRBD2 (5 bases each). Trimming pared 7 bases from V and 4 bases from J, leaving 9 bases between. CDR1 is SQVTM, CDR2 ANQGSEA, per germline. This CDR3 has 11 residues. The CDR3 loop is CSGGSADTQYF. The CDR3 DNA follows: TGCAGCGGGGGGTCCGCAGATACGCAGTATTTT.

The rearrangement links TRBV7-9 to TRBJ2-3; D not certain. Trimming removed 2 bases at V and 0 bases at J, with 15 bases between. The CDR3 is 17 residues long. Germline assignment: CDR1 SEHNR and CDR2 FQNEAQ (reference sequence). The CDR3 sequence: CASSLTLLRSSTDTQYF. In DNA, the CDR3 is TGTGCCAGCAGCTTAACCCTTCTCAGATCTAGCACAGATACGCAGTATTTT.

In its sample, this clonotype was seen a few times. The chain couples TRBV4-1 to TRBJ2-1, with a weak D call TRBD1 (6 bases). V was clipped by 0 bases and J by 3 bases, with 12 bases between them. The CDR3 spans 16 residues. Germline-derived CDR1 and CDR2 are MGHRA and YSYEKL. CDR3 DNA: TGCGCCAGCAGCCAAGACCCCGGGACACACTACAATGAGCAGTTCTTC. Its translation is CASSQDPGTHYNEQFF.

In its sample, this clonotype was seen many times. This chain joins TRBV20-1 and TRBJ2-5, with 9 bases lining up with TRBD1. The CDR3 has 15 amino acids. Germline loops: CDR1 DFQATT, CDR2 SNEGSKA (reference sequence). J was trimmed by 4 bases and V by 3 bases; bases with no gene match: 9. The CDR3 region is CSASRPGQGSETQYF. The CDR3 DNA follows: TGCAGTGCTAGTAGACCGGGACAGGGTTCAGAGACCCAGTACTTC.

The sample holds many counts of this clonotype. The chain links TRBV7-9 to TRBJ2-7, with D maybe TRBD2 (6 bases). Germline lookup yields CDR1 SEHNR and CDR2 FQNEAQ (reference sequence). The CDR3 sequence is 14 residues long. V lost 5 bases, J lost 1 base, and 12 bases lay in between. The CDR3: CASSPPGVSYEQYF. DNA for the CDR3: TGTGCCAGCAGCCCCCCGGGAGTATCCTACGAGCAGTACTTC.